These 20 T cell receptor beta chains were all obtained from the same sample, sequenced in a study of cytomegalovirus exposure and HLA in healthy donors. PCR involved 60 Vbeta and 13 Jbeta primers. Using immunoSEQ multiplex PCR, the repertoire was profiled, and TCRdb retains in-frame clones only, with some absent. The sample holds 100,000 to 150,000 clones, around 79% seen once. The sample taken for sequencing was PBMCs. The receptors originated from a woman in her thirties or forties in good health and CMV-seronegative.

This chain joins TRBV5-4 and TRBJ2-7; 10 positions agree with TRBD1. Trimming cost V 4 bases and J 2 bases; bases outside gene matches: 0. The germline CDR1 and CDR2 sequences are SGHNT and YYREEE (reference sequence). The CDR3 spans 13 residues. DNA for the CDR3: TGTGCCAGCAGCGGACAGGGGGCCTACGAGCAGTACTTC. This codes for CASSGQGAYEQYF.

The chain's CDR3 is CASSLALGGPPGQETQYF. The CDR3 DNA reads TGTGCCAGCAGCTTAGCTTTGGGGGGGCCCCCAGGGCAAGAGACCCAGTACTTC. The gene calls are TRBV7-2 and TRBJ2-5; D perhaps matches TRBD2 (7 bases). The length of the CDR3 is 18 residues. Germline assignment: CDR1 SGHTA and CDR2 FQGNSA. V lost 0 bases and J 2 bases, leaving 19 bases between the germline ends.

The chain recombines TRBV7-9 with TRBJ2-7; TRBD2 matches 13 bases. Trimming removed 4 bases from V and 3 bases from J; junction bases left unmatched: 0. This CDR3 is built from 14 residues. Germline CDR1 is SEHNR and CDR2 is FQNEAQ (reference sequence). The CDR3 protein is CASSWTSGSYEQYF. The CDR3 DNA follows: TGTGCCAGCAGCTGGACTAGCGGGAGCTACGAGCAGTACTTC.

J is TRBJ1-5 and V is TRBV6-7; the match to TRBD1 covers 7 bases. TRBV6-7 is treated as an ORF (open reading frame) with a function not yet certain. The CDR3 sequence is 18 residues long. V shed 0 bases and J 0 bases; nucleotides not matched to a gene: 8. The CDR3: CASSYSAKGAVSNQPQHF. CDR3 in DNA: TGTGCCAGCAGTTACTCGGCGAAGGGGGCAGTTAGCAATCAGCCCCAGCATTTT.

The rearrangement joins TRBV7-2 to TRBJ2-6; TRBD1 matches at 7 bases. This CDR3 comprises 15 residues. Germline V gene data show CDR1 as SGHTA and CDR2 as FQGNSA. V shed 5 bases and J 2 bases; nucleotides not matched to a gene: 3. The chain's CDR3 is CASSPDRAGANVLTF. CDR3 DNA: TGTGCCAGCAGCCCAGACAGGGCTGGGGCCAACGTCCTGACTTTC.

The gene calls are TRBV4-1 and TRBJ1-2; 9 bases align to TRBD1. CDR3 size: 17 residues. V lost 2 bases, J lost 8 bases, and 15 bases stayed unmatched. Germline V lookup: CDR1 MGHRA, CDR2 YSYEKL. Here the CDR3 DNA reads TGCGCCAGCAGCCAAATATTTTATACCGGGACAGGGAAGGGCTACACCTTC. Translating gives CASSQIFYTGTGKGYTF.

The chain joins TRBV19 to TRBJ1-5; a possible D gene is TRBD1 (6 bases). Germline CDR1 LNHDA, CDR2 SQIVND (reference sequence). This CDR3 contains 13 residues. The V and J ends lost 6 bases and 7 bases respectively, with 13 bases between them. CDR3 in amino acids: CASSWTAKQPQHF. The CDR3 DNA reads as TGTGCCAGTAGCTGGACAGCAAAACAGCCCCAGCATTTT.

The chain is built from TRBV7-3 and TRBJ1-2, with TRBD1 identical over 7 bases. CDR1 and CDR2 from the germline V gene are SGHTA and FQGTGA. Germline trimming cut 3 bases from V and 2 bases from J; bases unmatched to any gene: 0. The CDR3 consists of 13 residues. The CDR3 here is CASSLGQNYGYTF. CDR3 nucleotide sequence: TGTGCCAGCAGCTTGGGACAGAACTATGGCTACACCTTC.

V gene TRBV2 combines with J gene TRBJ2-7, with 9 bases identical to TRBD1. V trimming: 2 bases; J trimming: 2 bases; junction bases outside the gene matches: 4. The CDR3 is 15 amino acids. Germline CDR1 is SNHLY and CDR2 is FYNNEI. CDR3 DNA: TGTGCCAGCAGTGAAAGCGGGACAGGGACCTACGAGCAGTACTTC. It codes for CASSESGTGTYEQYF.

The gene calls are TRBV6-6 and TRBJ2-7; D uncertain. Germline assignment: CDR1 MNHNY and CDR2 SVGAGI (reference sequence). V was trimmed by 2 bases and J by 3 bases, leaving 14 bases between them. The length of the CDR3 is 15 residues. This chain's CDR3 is CASSYATRVVYEQYF. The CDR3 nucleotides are TGTGCCAGCAGTTACGCTACCCGGGTGGTCTACGAGCAGTACTTC.

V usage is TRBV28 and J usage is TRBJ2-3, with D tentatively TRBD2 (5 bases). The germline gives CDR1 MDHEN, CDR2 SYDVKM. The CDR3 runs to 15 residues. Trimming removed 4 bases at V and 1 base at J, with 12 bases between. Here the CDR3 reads CASSSREQRTDTQYF. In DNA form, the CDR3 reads TGTGCCAGCAGTTCCCGGGAACAGCGCACAGATACGCAGTATTTT.

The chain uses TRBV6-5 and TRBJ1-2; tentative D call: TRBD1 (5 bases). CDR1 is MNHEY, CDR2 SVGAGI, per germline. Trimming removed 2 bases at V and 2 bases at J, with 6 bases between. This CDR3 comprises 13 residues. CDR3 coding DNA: TGTGCCAGCAGTTACGGGGGGAACTATGGCTACACCTTC. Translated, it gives CASSYGGNYGYTF.

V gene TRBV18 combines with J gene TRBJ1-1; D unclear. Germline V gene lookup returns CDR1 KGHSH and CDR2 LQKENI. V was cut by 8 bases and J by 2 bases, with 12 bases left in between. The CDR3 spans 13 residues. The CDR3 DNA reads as TGTGCCAGCACCTTGCGGGGAAACACTGAAGCTTTCTTT. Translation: CASTLRGNTEAFF.

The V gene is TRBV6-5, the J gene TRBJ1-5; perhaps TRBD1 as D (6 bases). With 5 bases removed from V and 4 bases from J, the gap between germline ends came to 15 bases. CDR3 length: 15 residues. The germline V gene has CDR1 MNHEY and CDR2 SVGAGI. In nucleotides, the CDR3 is TGTGCCAGCAGTCCCAGGACAGTCGTGAATCAGCCCCAGCATTTT. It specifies CASSPRTVVNQPQHF.

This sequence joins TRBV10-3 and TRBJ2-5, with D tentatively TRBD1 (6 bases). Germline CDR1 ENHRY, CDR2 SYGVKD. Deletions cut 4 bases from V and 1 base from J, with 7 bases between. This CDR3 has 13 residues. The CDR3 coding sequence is TGTGCCATCAGTGGACAGGTCCAAGAGACCCAGTACTTC. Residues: CAISGQVQETQYF.

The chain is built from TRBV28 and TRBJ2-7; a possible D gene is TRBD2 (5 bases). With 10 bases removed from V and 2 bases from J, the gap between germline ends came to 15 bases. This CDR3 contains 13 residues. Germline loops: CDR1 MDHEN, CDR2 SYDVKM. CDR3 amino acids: CATGPAEAYEQYF. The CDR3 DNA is TGTGCCACTGGCCCCGCGGAGGCCTACGAGCAGTACTTC.

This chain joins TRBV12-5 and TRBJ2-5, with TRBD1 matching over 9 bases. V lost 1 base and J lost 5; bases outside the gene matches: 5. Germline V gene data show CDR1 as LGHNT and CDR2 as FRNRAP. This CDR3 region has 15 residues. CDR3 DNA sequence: TGTGCTAGTGGTTTGGGACAGGGGGTATTGGAGACCCAGTACTTC. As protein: CASGLGQGVLETQYF.

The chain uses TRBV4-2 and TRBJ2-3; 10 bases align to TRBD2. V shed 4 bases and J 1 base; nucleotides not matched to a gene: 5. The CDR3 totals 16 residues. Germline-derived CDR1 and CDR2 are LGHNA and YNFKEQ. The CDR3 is CASSPALAGGTDTQYF. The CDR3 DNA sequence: TGTGCCAGCAGCCCCGCTCTAGCGGGGGGCACAGATACGCAGTATTTT.

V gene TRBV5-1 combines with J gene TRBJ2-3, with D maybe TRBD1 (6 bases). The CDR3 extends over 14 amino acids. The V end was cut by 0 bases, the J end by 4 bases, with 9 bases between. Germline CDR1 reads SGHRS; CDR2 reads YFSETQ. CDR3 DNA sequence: TGCGCCAGCAGCTTGGTGGCAGGGGCAGATACGCAGTATTTT. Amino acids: CASSLVAGADTQYF.

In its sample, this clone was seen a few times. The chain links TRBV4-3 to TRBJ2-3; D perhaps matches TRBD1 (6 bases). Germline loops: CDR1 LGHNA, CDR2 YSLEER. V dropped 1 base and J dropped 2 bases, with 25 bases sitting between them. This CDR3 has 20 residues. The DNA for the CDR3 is TGCGCCAGCAGCCAAGGAGTTGTGACAGGCGAACGCCCCGTCACAGATACGCAGTATTTT. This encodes CASSQGVVTGERPVTDTQYF.